Reported below is one T cell receptor (beta chain). Its antigen remains unknown. The CDR3 is 15 residues long. Trimming took 6 bases from V and 5 from J, leaving 19 bases between them. Germline-derived CDR1 and CDR2 are MDHEN and SYDVKM. Only in-frame clones appear in the TCRdb table, and some are missing; sequencing was by immunoSEQ multiplex PCR. The sample gives 200,000 or so clones, 88% of which show up once; about 2.7% is in the top ten. The sample belongs to a study of cytomegalovirus exposure and HLA in healthy donors. Study observations and caveats: The investigators catalogued 160 or so TCR beta chains as cytomegalovirus-associated.

J is TRBJ2-5 and V is TRBV28, with a weak D call TRBD2 (6 bases). The specimen was PBMCs. The clonotype originates from a woman aged 18-29 years in good health and CMV-seronegative. Here the CDR3 reads CASSSRRDGGETQYF. The CDR3 coding sequence is TGTGCCAGCAGCTCTCGGCGGGATGGGGGGGAGACCCAGTACTTC.